These 3 T cell receptor beta chains were all obtained from the same sample, sequenced in a study of cytomegalovirus exposure and HLA in healthy donors. The PCR ran on 60 Vbeta and 13 Jbeta primers. Repertoires were generated with immunoSEQ multiplex PCR, while TCRdb's copy carries only in-frame clones and drops some. The table includes 75,000 to 100,000 clones, 60% to 75% detected once. The sequencing input was PBMCs. Every receptor here comes from a man between 60 and 75 years old in good health and CMV-seronegative.

V usage is TRBV7-9 and J usage is TRBJ2-3; D is possibly TRBD2 (5 bases). With 2 bases removed from V and 4 bases from J, the gap between germline ends came to 7 bases. Germline lookup yields CDR1 SEHNR and CDR2 FQNEAQ (reference sequence). CDR3 length: 13 amino acids. CDR3 sequence (DNA): TGTGCCAGCAGCTTACGGGGTTCAGATACGCAGTATTTT. Its translation: CASSLRGSDTQYF.

The rearrangement links TRBV9 to TRBJ2-3; tentative D call: TRBD2 (5 bases). Trimming pared 3 bases from V and 1 base from J, leaving 24 bases between. The CDR3 has 19 residues. The germline V gene encodes CDR1 SGDLS and CDR2 YYNGEE. DNA for the CDR3: TGTGCCAGCAGCGCCAAAAGCGGATCCTCCCGGCCGGGCACAGATACGCAGTATTTT. Protein sequence: CASSAKSGSSRPGTDTQYF.

CDR3 nucleotide sequence: TGCGCCAGCAGCTTGGCCGGGGGACAGGGCGCCTACGAGCAGTACTTC. This translates into CASSLAGGQGAYEQYF. This chain connects TRBV5-1 to TRBJ2-7; 9 positions match TRBD1. There are 16 residues in the CDR3. V shed 0 bases, J shed 2 bases, and the junction held 6 bases outside the gene matches. Germline CDR1 SGHRS, CDR2 YFSETQ.